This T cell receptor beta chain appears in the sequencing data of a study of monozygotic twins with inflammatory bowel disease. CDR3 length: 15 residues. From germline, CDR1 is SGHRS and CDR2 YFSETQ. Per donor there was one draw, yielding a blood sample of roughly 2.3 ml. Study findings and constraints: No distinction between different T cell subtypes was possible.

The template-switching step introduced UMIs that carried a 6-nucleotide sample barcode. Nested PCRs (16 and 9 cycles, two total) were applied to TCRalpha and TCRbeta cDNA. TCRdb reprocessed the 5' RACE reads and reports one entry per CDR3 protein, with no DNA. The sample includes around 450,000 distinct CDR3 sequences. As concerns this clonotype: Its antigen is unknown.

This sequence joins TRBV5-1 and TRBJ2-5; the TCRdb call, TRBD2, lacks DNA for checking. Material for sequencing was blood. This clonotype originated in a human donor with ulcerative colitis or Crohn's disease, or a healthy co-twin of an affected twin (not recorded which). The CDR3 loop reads CASSLELGNQETQYF.